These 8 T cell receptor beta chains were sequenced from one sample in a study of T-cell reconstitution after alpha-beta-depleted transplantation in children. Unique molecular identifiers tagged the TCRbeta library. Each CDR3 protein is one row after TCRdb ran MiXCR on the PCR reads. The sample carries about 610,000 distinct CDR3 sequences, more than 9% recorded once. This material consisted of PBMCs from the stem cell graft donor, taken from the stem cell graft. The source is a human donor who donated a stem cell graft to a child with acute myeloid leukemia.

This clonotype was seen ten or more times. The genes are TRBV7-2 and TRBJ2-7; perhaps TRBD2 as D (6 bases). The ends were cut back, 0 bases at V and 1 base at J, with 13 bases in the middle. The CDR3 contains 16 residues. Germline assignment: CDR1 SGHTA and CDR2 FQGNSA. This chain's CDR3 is CASSLAGGRVSYEQYF. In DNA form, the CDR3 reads TGTGCCAGCAGCTTAGCGGGGGGTAGGGTTTCCTACGAGCAGTACTTC.

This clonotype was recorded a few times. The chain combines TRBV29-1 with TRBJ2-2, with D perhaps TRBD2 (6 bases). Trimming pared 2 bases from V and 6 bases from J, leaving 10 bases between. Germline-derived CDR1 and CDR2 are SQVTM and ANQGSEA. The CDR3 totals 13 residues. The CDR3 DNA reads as TGCAGCGTTGAACCGGGGGTCGCCGGGGAGCTGTTTTTT. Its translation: CSVEPGVAGELFF.

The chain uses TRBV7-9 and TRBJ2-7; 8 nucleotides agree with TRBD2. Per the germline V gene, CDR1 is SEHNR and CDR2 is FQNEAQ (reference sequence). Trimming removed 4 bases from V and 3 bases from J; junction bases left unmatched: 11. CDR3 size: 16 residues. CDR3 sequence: CASSYGGSGSSYEQYF. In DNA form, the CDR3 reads TGTGCCAGCAGCTACGGGGGGAGCGGGAGTAGCTACGAGCAGTACTTC.

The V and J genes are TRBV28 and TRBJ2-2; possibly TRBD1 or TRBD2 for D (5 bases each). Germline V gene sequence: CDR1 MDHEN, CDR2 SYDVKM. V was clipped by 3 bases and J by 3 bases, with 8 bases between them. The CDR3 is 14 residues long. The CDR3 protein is CASSFRGHTGELFF. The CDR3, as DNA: TGTGCCAGCAGTTTTCGGGGCCACACCGGGGAGCTGTTTTTT.

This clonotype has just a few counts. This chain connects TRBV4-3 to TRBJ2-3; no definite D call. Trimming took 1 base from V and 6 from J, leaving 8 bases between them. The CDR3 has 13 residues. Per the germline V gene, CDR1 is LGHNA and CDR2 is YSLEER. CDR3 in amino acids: CASSQADGDTQYF. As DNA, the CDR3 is TGCGCCAGCAGCCAAGCGGATGGGGATACGCAGTATTTT.

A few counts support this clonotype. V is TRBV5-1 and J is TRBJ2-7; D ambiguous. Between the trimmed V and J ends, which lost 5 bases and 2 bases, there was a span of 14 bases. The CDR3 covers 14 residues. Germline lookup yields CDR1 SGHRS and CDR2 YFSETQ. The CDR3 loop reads CASRTPGKTYEQYF. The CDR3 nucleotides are TGCGCCAGCAGAACCCCCGGCAAAACCTACGAGCAGTACTTC.

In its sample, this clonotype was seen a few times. CDR3: CASSLDRNQLAKNIQYF. CDR3 DNA: TGTGCCAGCAGCCTCGACAGGAACCAACTAGCCAAAAACATTCAGTACTTC. The chain links TRBV6-1 to TRBJ2-4, with D perhaps TRBD1 (6 bases). V was shortened by 6 bases and J by 0 bases, with 18 bases between the two germline ends. The V gene's germline CDR1 is MNHNS and CDR2 SASEGT. This CDR3 has 17 residues.

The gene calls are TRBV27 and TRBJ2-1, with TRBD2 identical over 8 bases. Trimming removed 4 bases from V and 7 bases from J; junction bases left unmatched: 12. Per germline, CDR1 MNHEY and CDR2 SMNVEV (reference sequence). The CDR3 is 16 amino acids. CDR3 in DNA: TGTGCCAGCAGTTGGGGTTGGCTAGCGGGCCCTAATGAGCAGTTCTTC. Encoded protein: CASSWGWLAGPNEQFF.